This entry features one T cell receptor (beta chain) sequence. The target antigen is unknown. The table came from immunoSEQ multiplex PCR; TCRdb's copy has only in-frame clones and leaves some out. The sample consists of 380,000 or so clones, roughly four fifths of them appearing once. Treatment noted: around 19 received Ad26.COV2.S at low or high dose, single or two shots; roughly five received placebo; per-sample allocation not given. Collection of samples fell on day 63 after the first vaccine or placebo injection. An adult aged 18-55 years in Boston served as the donor. V was trimmed by 6 bases and J by 2 bases, leaving 17 bases between them. The CDR3 consists of 15 residues. Germline CDR1 MNHEY, CDR2 SMNVEV (reference sequence). The data are from a study of Ad26.COV2.S vaccination and SARS-CoV-2 variants. At the level of the study: Ad26.COV2.S, an intramuscular injection, was given once or twice 56 days apart.

Study findings and constraints: Among vaccine recipients, spike-specific TCR breadth exceeded that of placebo recipients.

The chain combines TRBV27 with TRBJ2-7; D uncertain. The sequencing used peripheral blood, collected in a trial of Ad26.COV2.S vaccine versus placebo. This receptor was obtained from a person between 18 and 65 years old who received the Ad26.COV2.S COVID-19 vaccine or a placebo. This CDR3 reads CASRIRTSDPYEQYF. CDR3 DNA: TGTGCCAGCAGGATAAGGACCTCCGACCCCTACGAGCAGTACTTC.